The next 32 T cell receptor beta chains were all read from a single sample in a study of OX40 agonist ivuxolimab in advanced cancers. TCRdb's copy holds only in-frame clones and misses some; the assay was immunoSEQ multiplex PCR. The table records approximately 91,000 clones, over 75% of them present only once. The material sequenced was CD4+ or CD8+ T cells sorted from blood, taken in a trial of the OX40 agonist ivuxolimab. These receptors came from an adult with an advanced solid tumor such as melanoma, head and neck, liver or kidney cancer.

The CDR3 nucleotides are TGTGCCAGCAGCGCCCGACAGGGCAACTATGGCTACACCTTC. Residues: CASSARQGNYGYTF. This rearrangement joins TRBV9 to TRBJ1-2; 7 nucleotides align to TRBD1. Per the germline V gene, CDR1 is SGDLS and CDR2 is YYNGEE. J gave up 2 bases and V 3 bases, and 4 bases lay outside the gene matches. The CDR3 is 14 amino acids.

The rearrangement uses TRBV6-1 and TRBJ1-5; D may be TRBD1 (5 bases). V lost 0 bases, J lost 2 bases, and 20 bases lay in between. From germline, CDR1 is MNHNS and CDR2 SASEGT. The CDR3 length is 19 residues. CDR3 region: CASSEALGPGLVRNQPQHF. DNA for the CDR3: TGTGCCAGCAGTGAAGCGCTTGGTCCAGGGTTAGTTCGCAATCAGCCCCAGCATTTT.

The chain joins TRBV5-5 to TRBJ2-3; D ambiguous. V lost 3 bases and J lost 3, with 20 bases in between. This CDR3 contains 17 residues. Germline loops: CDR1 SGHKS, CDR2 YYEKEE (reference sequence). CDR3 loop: CASSSRAGPLGTDTQYF. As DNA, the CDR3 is TGTGCCAGCAGCTCCCGTGCCGGGCCCCTGGGGACAGATACGCAGTATTTT.

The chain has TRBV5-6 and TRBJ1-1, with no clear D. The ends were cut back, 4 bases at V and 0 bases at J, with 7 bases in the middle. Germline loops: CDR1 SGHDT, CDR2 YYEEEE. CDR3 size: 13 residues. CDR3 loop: CASSPLMNTEAFF. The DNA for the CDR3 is TGTGCCAGCAGCCCCCTGATGAACACTGAAGCTTTCTTT.

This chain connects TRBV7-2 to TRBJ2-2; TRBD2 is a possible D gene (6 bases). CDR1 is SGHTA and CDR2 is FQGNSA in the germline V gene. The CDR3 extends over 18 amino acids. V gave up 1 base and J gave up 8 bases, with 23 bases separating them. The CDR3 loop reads CASSLVGTSRGKAGELFF. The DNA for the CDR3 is TGTGCCAGCAGCTTAGTTGGCACTAGCCGGGGAAAGGCGGGGGAGCTGTTTTTT.

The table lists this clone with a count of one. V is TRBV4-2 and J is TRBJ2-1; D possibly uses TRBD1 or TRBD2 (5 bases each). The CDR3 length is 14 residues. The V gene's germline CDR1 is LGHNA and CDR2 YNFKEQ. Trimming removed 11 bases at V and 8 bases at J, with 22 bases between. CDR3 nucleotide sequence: TGTGCCCCGAGGGAACGGGACCGGAATTATGAGCAGTTCTTC. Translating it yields CAPRERDRNYEQFF.

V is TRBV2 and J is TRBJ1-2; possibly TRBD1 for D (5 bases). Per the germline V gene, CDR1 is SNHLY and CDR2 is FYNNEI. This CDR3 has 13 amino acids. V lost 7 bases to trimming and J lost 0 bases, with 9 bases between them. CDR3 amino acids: CASTGTANYGYTF. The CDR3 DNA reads TGTGCCAGCACTGGGACGGCTAACTATGGCTACACCTTC.

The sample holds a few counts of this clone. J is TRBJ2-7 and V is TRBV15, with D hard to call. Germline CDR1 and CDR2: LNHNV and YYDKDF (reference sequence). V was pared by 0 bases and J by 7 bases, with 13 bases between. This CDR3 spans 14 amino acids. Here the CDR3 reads CATSRDMAAVEQYF. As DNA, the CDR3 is TGTGCCACCAGCAGAGATATGGCAGCCGTTGAGCAGTACTTC.

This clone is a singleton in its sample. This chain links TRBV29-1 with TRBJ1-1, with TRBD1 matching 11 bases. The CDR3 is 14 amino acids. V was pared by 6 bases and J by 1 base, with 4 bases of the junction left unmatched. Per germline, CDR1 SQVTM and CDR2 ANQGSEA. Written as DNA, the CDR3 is TGCAGCGTGGACAGGGGGCGCCCGAACACTGAAGCTTTCTTT. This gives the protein CSVDRGRPNTEAFF.

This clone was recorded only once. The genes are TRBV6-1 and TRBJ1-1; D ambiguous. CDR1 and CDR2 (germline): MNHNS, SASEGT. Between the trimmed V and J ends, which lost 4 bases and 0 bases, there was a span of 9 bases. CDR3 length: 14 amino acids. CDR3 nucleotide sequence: TGTGCCAGCAGTGTTCGGCCCTTGAACACTGAAGCTTTCTTT. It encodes CASSVRPLNTEAFF.

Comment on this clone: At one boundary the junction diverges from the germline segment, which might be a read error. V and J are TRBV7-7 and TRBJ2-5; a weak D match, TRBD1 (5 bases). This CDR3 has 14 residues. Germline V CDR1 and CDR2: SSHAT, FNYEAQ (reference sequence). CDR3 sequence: CASSLGVGQETQYF. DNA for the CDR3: TGTGCTAGCAGCTTAGGGGTAGGACAAGAGACCCAGTACTTC. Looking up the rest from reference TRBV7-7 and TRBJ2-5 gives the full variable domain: GAGVSQSPRYKVTKRGQDVTLRCDPISSHATLYWYQQALGQGPEFLTYFNYEAQPDKSGLPSDRFSAERPEGSISTLTIQRTEQRDSAMYRCASSLGVGQETQYFGPGTRLLVL.

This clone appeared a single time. Written as DNA, the CDR3 is TGTGCCACCAGCAGAGCTAGCGGGGGGCCTTACGAGCAGTACTTC. As protein: CATSRASGGPYEQYF. The V call is TRBV15, the J call TRBJ2-7; 11 positions match TRBD2. Trimming at V came to 1 base and at J to 4 bases, leaving 3 bases not matched to a gene. The CDR3 has 15 residues. CDR1 is LNHNV and CDR2 is YYDKDF in the germline V gene (reference sequence).

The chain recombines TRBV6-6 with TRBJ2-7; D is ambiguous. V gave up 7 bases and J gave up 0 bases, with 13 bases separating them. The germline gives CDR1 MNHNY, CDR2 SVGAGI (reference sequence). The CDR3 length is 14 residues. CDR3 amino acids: CASTPKATSYEQYF. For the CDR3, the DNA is TGTGCCAGCACCCCCAAGGCGACCTCCTACGAGCAGTACTTC.

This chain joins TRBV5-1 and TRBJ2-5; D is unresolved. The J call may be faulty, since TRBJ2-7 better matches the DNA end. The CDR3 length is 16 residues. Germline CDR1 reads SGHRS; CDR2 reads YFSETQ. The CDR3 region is CASSLGALGKTYEQYF. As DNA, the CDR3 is TGCGCCAGCAGCTTGGGGGCTTTGGGAAAGACCTACGAGCAGTACTTC.

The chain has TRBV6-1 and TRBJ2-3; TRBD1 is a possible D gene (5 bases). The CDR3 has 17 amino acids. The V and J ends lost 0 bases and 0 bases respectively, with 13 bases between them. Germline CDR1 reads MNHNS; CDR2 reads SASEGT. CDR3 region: CASSEAIVGLSTDTQYF. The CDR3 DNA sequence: TGTGCCAGCAGTGAAGCCATTGTGGGGCTAAGCACAGATACGCAGTATTTT.

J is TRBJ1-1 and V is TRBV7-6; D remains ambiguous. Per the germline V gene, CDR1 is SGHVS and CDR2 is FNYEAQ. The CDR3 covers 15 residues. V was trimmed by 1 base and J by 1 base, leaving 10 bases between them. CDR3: CASSLGRAGNTEAFF. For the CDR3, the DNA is TGTGCCAGCAGCTTAGGTAGGGCGGGGAACACTGAAGCTTTCTTT. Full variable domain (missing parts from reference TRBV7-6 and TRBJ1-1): GAGVSQSPRYKVTKRGQDVALRCDPISGHVSLYWYRQALGQGPEFLTYFNYEAQQDKSGLPNDRFSAERPEGSISTLTIQRTEQRDSAMYRCASSLGRAGNTEAFFGQGTRLTVV.

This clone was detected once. The CDR3: CASSEAGLYNQPQHF. The CDR3 DNA reads as TGTGCCAGCAGTGAAGCAGGGCTCTACAATCAGCCCCAGCATTTT. J is TRBJ1-5 and V is TRBV2; D remains ambiguous. Trimming shortened V by 0 bases and J by 3 bases, and 9 bases separated the two germline ends. The V gene's germline CDR1 is SNHLY and CDR2 FYNNEI. CDR3 size: 15 residues.

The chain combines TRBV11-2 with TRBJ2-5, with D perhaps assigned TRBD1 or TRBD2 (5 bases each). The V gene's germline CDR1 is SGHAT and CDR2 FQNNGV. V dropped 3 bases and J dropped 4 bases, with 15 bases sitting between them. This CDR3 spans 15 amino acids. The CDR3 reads CASSLGPGPTETQYF. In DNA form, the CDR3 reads TGTGCCAGCAGCTTGGGCCCGGGGCCCACAGAGACCCAGTACTTC. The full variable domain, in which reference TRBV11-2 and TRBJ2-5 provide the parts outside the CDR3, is EAGVAQSPRYKIIEKRQSVAFWCNPISGHATLYWYQQILGQGPKLLIQFQNNGVVDDSQLPKDRFSAERLKGVDSTLKIQPAKLEDSAVYLCASSLGPGPTETQYFGPGTRLLVL.

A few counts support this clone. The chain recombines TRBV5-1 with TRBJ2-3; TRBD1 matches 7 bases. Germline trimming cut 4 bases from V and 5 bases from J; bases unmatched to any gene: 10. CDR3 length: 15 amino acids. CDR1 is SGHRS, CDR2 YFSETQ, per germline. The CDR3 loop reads CASSRQGGAVDTQYF. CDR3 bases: TGCGCCAGCAGCCGGCAAGGGGGCGCGGTAGATACGCAGTATTTT.

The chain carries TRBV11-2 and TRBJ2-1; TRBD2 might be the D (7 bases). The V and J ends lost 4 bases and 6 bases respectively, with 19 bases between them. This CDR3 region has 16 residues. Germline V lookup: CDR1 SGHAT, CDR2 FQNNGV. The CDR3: CASSSLRGAQPNEQFF. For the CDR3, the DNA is TGTGCCAGCAGCTCCCTACGGGGGGCCCAGCCCAATGAGCAGTTCTTC.

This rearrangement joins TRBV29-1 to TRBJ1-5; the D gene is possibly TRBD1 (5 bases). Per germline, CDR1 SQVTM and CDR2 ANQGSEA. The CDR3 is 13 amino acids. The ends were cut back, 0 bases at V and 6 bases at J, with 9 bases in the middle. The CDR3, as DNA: TGCAGCGTTGAAGAGACCACAGGTCAGCCCCAGCATTTT. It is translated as CSVEETTGQPQHF.

CDR3 sequence reads: CSARHLLQFF. The CDR3 DNA reads as TGCAGTGCTAGGCACCTCCTTCAGTTCTTC. The chain joins TRBV20-1 to TRBJ2-1; D is undetermined. The CDR3 totals 10 residues. With 3 bases removed from V and 13 bases from J, the gap between germline ends came to 10 bases. CDR1 DFQATT and CDR2 SNEGSKA come from the germline V gene (reference sequence).

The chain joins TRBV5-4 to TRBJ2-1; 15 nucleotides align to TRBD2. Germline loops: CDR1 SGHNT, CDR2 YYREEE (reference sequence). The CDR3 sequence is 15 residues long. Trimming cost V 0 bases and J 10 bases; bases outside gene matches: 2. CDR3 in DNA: TGTGCCAGCAGCTTGGTGGGACTAGCGGGGGGCGAGCAGTTCTTC. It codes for CASSLVGLAGGEQFF.

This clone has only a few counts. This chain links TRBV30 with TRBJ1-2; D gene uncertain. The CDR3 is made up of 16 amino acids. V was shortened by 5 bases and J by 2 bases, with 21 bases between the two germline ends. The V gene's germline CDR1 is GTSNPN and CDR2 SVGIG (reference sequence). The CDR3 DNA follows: TGTGCCTGGTTAGGAGTTACGGAGGGTGTAAACTATGGCTACACCTTC. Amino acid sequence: CAWLGVTEGVNYGYTF.

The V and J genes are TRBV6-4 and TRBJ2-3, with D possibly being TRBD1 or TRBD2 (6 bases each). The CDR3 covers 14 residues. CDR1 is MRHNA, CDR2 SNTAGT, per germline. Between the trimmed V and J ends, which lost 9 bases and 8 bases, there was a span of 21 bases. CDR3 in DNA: TGTGCCAGTTGTCAAACAGGGACTTCGGCTACGCAGTATTTT. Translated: CASCQTGTSATQYF.

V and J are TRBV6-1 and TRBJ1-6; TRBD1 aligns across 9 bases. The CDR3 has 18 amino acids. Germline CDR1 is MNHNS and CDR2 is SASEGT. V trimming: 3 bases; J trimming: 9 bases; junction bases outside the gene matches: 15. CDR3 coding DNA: TGTGCCAGCAGTGACCCGGGACAGGGAGTTATGGGGGTTTCACCCCTCCACTTT. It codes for CASSDPGQGVMGVSPLHF.

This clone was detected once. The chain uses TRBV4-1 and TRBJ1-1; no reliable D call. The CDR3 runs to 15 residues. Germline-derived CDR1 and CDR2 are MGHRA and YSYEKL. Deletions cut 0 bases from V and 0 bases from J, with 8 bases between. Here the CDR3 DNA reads TGCGCCAGCAGCCAAGAGGCGGGAATGAACACTGAAGCTTTCTTT. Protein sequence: CASSQEAGMNTEAFF.

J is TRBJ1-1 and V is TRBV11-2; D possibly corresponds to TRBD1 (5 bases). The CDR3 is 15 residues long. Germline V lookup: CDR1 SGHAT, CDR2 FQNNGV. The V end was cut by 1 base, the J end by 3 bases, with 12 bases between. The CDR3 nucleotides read TGTGCCAGCAGCTTAGGGGCAGGGAGCTACACTGAAGCTTTCTTT. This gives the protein CASSLGAGSYTEAFF.

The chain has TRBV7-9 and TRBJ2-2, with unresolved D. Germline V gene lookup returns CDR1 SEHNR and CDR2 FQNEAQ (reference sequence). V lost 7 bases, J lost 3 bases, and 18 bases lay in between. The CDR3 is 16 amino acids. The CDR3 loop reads CASNSSRVAHTGELFF. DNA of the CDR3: TGTGCCAGCAACTCCAGCCGGGTAGCCCACACCGGGGAGCTGTTTTTT.

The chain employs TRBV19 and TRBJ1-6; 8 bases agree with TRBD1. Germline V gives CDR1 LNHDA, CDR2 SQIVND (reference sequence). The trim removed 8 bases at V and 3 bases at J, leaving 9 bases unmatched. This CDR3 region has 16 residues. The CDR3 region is CASRQTGTGYNSPLHF. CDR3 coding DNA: TGTGCCAGTCGCCAAACCGGGACAGGCTATAATTCACCCCTCCACTTT.

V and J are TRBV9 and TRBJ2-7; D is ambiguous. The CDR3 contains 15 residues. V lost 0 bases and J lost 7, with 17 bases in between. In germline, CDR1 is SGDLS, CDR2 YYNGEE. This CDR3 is CASSVELAPLREQYF. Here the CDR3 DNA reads TGTGCCAGCAGCGTAGAATTGGCACCCCTTCGGGAGCAGTACTTC. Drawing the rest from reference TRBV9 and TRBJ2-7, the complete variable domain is DSGVTQTPKHLITATGQRVTLRCSPRSGDLSVYWYQQSLDQGLQFLIQYYNGEERAKGNILERFSAQQFPDLHSELNLSSLELGDSALYFCASSVELAPLREQYFGPGTRLTVT.

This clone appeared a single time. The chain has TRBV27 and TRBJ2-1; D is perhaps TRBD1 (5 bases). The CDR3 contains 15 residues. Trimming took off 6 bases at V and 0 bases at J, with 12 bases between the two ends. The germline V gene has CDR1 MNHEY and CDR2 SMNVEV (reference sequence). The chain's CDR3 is CASRRGFSSYNEQFF. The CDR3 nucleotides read TGTGCCAGCAGAAGGGGTTTTAGCTCCTACAATGAGCAGTTCTTC.